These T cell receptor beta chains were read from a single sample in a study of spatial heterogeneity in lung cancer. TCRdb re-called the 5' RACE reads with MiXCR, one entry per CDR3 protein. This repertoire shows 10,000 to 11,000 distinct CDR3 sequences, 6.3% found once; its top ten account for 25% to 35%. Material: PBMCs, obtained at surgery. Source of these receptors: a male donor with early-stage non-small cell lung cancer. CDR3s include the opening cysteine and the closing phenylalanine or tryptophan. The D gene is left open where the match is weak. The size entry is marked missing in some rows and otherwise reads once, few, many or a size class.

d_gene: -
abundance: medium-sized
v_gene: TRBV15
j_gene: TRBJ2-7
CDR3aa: CATSGGPLVDEQYF
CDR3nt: TGTGCCACCAGCGGAGGTCCTCTCGTCGACGAGCAGTACTTC

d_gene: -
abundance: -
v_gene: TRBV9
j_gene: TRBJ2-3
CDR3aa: CAGNPSVSSTDTQYF
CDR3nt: TGTGCCGGCAACCCTAGCGTCTCTAGCACAGATACGCAGTATTTT

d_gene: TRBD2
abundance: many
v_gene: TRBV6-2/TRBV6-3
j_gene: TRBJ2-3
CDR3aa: CASSSSTSGRPDTQYF
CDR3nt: TGTGCCAGCAGTTCTAGTACTAGCGGGAGACCAGATACGCAGTATTTT

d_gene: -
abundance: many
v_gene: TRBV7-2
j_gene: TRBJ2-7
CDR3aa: CASAGPFGYEQYF
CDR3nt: TGTGCCAGCGCGGGACCCTTTGGCTACGAGCAGTACTTC

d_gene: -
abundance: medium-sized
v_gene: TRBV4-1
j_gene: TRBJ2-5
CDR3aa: CASSQDEVTQYF
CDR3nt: TGCGCCAGCAGCCAAGATGAGGTGACCCAGTACTTC

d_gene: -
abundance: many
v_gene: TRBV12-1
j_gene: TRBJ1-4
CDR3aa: CARPRGREVEKLFF
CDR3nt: TGTGCCAGGCCCCGGGGACGCGAGGTGGAAAAACTGTTTTTT

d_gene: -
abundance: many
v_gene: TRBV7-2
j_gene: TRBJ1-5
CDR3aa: CASSKTIIGDQPQHF
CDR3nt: TGTGCCAGCAGCAAGACGATCATTGGGGATCAGCCCCAGCATTTT

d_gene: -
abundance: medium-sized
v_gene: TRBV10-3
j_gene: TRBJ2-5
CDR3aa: CAISEGGIGRPQYF
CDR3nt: TGTGCCATCAGTGAGGGTGGCATAGGGAGACCCCAGTACTTC

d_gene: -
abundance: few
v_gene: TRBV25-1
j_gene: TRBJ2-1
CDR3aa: CASSEAGHEQFF
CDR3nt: TGTGCCAGCAGTGAGGCCGGGCATGAGCAGTTCTTC

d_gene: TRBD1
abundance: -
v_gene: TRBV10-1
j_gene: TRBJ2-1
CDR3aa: CASSDRQGKSKQFF
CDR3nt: TGCGCCAGCAGTGATAGACAGGGAAAATCGAAGCAGTTCTTC

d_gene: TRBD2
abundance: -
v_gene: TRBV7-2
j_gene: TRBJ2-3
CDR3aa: CASSLGGLADTQYF
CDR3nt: TGTGCCAGCAGCTTGGGAGGACTAGCAGATACGCAGTATTTT

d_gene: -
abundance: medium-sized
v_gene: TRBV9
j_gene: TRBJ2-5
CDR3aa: CASSVDGVGQETQYF
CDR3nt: TGTGCCAGCAGCGTAGACGGGGTCGGGCAAGAGACCCAGTACTTC

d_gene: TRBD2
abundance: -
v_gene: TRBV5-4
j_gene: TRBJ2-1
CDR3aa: CATHPAGGLLDEQFF
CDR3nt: TGTGCCACCCACCCCGCGGGGGGGCTCCTCGATGAGCAGTTCTTC

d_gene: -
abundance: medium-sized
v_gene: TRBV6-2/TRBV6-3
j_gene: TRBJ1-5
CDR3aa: CASSNQQGNQPQHF
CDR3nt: TGTGCCAGCTCCAACCAACAGGGAAATCAGCCCCAGCATTTT

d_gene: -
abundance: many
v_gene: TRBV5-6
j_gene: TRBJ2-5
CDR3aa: CASSFRSSSQATQYF
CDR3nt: TGTGCCAGCAGCTTTAGGTCGTCTAGCCAGGCGACCCAGTACTTC

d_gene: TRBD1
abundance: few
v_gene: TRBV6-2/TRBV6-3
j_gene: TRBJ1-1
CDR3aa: CASSYSADRSLNTEAFF
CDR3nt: TGTGCCAGCAGTTACTCGGCGGACAGGTCCTTGAACACTGAAGCTTTCTTT

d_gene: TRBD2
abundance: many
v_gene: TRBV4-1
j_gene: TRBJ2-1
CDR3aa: CASSQEGGNRYNEQFF
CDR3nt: TGCGCCAGCAGCCAAGAGGGGGGGAATCGATACAATGAGCAGTTCTTC

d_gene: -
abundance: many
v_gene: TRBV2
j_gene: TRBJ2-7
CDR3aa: CASSGQGYEQYF
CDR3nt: TGTGCCAGCAGTGGGCAGGGCTACGAGCAGTACTTC

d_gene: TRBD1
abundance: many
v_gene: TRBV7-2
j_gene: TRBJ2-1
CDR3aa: CASSPRQGATYNEQFF
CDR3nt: TGTGCCAGCAGCCCTCGACAGGGGGCGACCTACAATGAGCAGTTCTTC

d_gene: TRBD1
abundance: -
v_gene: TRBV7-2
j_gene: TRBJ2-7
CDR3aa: CASSSDRASYEQYF
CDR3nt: TGTGCCAGCAGCTCAGACAGGGCCTCCTACGAGCAGTACTTC

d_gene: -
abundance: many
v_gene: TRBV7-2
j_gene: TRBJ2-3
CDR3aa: CASSLAEGDTQYF
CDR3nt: TGTGCCAGCAGCTTAGCTGAGGGAGATACGCAGTATTTT

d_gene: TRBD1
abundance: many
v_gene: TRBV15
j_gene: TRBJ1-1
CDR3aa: CATSRADREITEAFF
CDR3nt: TGTGCCACCAGCAGGGCGGACAGGGAAATCACTGAAGCTTTCTTT

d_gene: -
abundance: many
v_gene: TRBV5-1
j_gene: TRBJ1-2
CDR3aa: CASSLGYTAYGYTF
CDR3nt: TGCGCCAGCAGCTTAGGTTACACCGCCTATGGCTACACCTTC

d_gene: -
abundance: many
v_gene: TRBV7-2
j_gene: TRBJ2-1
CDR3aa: CASQGMNHRGNEQFF
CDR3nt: TGTGCCAGTCAGGGGATGAACCATAGGGGTAATGAGCAGTTCTTC

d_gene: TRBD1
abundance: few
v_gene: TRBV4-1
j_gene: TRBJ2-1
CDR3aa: CASSRGVTGPYNEQFF
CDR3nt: TGCGCCAGCAGCCGAGGAGTGACAGGGCCCTACAATGAGCAGTTCTTC

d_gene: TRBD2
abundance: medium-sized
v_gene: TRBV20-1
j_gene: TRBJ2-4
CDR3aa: CSARDSGISKNIQYF
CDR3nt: TGCAGTGCTAGAGACAGCGGGATCAGCAAAAACATTCAGTACTTC

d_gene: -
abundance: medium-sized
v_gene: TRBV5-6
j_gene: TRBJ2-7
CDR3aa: CASSSLYEQYF
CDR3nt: TGTGCCAGCAGTTCCCTATACGAGCAGTACTTC

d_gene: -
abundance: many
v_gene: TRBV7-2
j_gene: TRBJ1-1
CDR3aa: CASRNLNSNTEAFF
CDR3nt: TGTGCCAGCAGAAACTTGAATAGTAACACTGAAGCTTTCTTT

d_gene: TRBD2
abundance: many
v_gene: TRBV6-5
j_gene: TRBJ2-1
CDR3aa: CATQRTSGSSEQFF
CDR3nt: TGTGCCACCCAGCGGACTAGCGGGAGTTCTGAGCAGTTCTTC

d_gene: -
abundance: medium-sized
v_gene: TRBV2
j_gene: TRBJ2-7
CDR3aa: CASSENYDEQYF
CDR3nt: TGTGCCAGCAGTGAAAACTACGACGAGCAGTACTTC

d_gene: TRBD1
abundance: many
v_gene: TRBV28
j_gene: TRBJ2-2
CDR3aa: CASSPAGTGGTGELFF
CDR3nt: TGTGCCAGCAGTCCGGCCGGGACAGGGGGGACCGGGGAGCTGTTTTTT

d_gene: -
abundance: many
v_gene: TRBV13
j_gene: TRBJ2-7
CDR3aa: CASSVKWGRIYEQYF
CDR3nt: TGTGCCAGCAGCGTGAAATGGGGCAGAATCTACGAGCAGTACTTC

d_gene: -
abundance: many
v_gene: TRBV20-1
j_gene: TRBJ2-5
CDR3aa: CSARKGETQYF
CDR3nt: TGCAGTGCAAGAAAAGGAGAGACCCAGTACTTC

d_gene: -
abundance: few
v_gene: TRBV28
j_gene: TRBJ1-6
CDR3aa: CASSAWGRSNSPLHF
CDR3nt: TGTGCCAGCAGTGCCTGGGGACGGAGCAATTCACCCCTCCACTTT

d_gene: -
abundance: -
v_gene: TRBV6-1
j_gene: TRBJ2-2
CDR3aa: CASSVSTLRGELFF
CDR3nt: TGTGCCAGCAGTGTATCGACCCTTCGCGGGGAGCTGTTTTTT

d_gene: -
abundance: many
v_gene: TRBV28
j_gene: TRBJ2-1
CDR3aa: CASSSPNLGDFYNEQFF
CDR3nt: TGTGCCAGCAGTTCTCCTAACCTGGGTGATTTCTACAATGAGCAGTTCTTC

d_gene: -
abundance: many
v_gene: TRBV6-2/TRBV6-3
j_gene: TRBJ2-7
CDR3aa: CASSGTASYEQYF
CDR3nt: TGTGCCAGCAGCGGGACGGCCAGCTACGAGCAGTACTTC

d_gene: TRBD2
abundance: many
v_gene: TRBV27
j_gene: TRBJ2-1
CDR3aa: CASSRRPGLAGEGEQFF
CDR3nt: TGTGCCAGCAGTAGGCGGCCGGGACTAGCGGGAGAAGGTGAGCAGTTCTTC

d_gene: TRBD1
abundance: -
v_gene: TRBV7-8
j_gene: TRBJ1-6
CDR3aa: CASSLFASGGSPLHF
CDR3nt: TGTGCCAGCAGCCTTTTTGCTTCAGGGGGTTCACCCCTCCACTTT

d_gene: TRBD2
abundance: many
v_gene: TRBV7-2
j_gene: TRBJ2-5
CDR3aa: CASSRSLAGLQETQYF
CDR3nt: TGTGCCAGCAGCCGTTCGCTAGCGGGCTTACAAGAGACCCAGTACTTC

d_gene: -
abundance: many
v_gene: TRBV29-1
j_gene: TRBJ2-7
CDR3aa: CSVGGDTYEQYF
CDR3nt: TGCAGCGTTGGAGGGGACACCTACGAGCAGTACTTC

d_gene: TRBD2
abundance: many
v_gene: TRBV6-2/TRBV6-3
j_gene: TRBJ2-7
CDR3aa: CASSSEGSGITYEQYF
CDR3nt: TGTGCCAGCAGTTCGGAGGGTAGCGGGATAACCTACGAGCAGTACTTC

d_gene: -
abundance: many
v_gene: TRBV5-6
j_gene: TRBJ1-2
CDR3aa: CASSSDMGRAGYGYTF
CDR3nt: TGTGCCAGCAGCTCGGACATGGGCAGGGCAGGCTATGGCTACACCTTC

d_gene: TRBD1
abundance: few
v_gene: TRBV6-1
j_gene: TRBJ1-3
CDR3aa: CASRWTGGFVWSGNTIYF
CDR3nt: TGTGCCAGCAGATGGACAGGGGGCTTTGTGTGGTCTGGAAACACCATATATTTT

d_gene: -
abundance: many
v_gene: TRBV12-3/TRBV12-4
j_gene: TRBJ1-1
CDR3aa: CAVAGRNTEAFF
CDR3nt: TGTGCAGTCGCAGGGAGGAACACTGAAGCTTTCTTT

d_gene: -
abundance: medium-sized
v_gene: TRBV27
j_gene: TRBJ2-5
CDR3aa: CASSSRALGQETQYF
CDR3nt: TGTGCCAGCAGCTCCCGCGCTCTGGGACAAGAGACCCAGTACTTC

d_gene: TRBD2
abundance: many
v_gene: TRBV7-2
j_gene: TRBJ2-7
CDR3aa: CASSFSGAYEQYF
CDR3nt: TGTGCCAGCAGCTTCAGCGGGGCCTACGAGCAGTACTTC

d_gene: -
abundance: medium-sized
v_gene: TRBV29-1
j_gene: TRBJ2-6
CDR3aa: CSASSSGANVLTF
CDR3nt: TGCAGCGCCTCCTCCTCTGGGGCCAACGTCCTGACTTTC

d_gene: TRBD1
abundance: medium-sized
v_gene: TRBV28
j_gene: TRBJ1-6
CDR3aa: CASSSTGATGRPLHF
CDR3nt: TGTGCCAGCTCATCCACAGGGGCGACAGGTCGGCCCCTCCACTTT

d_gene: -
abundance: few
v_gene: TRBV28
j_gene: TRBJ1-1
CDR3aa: CASSLHRVNTEAFF
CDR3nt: TGTGCCAGCAGTTTACACAGGGTGAACACTGAAGCTTTCTTT

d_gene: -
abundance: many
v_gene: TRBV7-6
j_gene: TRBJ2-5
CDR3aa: CASSWTETLQTQYF
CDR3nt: TGTGCCAGCAGCTGGACGGAAACTTTGCAGACCCAGTACTTC

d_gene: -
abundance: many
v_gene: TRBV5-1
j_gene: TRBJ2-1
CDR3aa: CASSLEGWSEQFF
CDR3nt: TGCGCCAGCAGCTTGGAAGGGTGGAGTGAGCAGTTCTTC

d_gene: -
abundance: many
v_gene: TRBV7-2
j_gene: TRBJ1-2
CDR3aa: CASELLGGYGYTF
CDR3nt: TGTGCCAGCGAATTGCTTGGGGGCTATGGCTACACCTTC

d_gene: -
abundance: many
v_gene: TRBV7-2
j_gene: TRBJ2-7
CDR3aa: CASAKGGPLREQYF
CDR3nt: TGTGCCAGCGCCAAAGGGGGGCCGCTACGTGAGCAGTACTTC

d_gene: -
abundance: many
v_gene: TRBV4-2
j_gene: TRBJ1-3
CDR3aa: CASSHSDRSSGNTIYF
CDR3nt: TGTGCCAGCAGCCATTCCGACCGGAGCTCTGGAAACACCATATATTTT

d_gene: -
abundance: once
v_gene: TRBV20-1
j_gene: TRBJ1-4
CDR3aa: CSARDPLTTNEKLFF
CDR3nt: TGCAGTGCTAGAGATCCTTTAACAACTAATGAAAAACTGTTTTTT